This T cell receptor (beta chain) was captured by sequencing in a study of CD8 T cells in Susac syndrome (dated by TCRdb to about 2019). For the wider study: Whether CD8+ T cell activation and differentiation in Susac syndrome was antigen driven was tested using repertoire sequencing. On the study overall, not on this receptor specifically: The study acknowledged that relatively few individuals were included in the TCR sequencing and HLA analysis.

CDR1 is given as GTSNPN and CDR2 as SVGIG, both from the germline V gene (reference sequence). Ends trimmed: V by 2 bases, J by 1 base; bases unmatched to a gene: 3. From the cysteine through the phenylalanine, the CDR3 covers 14 amino acids. CDR3 DNA is the only sequence kept; it has 42 bases, read in frame from the first base. This clonotype has only one observation. There is no known antigen for this receptor. The input lacks base qualities; no much larger clone sits a single base away. One read alone is weak evidence. RNA was extracted using the RNeasy kit, and about 0.45 to 1 ug of the RNA was reverse transcribed with random hexamers. The immunoSEQ multiplex PCR assay, covering 54 Vbeta and 13 Jbeta segments, was used to amplify TCR beta CDR3 regions. PCR amplification bias was corrected by using a synthetic template baseline for primer optimization and computational correction. The study's processing was this. Reads were annotated to V, D and J genes per IMGT and analyzed with immunoSEQ Analyzer, keeping only productive sequences. Clonality was computed as one minus Shannon entropy normalized by log2 of the number of productive unique sequences. Public and private clones were assessed among the 100 most prevalent clones of each patient and control. Clones were defined as Susac-specific when absent from the healthy and MS cohorts, from over a thousand published viral clones and from other ImmuneACCESS disease sequences. The raw public reads went through TCRdb reprocessing: fastp at Q25, MiXCR clone calling, in-frame beta chains kept. Each CDR3 protein gets just one entry, which takes the most common genes and DNA from the rows behind it. It is TCRdb's table, rather than the study itself, that gives the V and J calls and clone size. The table for this sample lists 130,000 to 150,000 distinct CDR3 sequences; roughly 95% of them were counted only once. The ten largest clonotypes hold around 0.08% of the sample.

Peripheral blood CD8+ and CD4+ T cells from healthy donors, Susac syndrome patients and multiple sclerosis patients were profiled using high-throughput TCR beta sequencing. Healthy donors were included as age- and sex-matched controls. Bulk CD8+ and CD4+ T cells were purified magnetically by negative isolation, whereas CD8+ TEMRA cells were enriched by FACS. Blood was drawn into EDTA tubes, processed within 24 hours, and PBMCs were isolated by density gradient centrifugation. PBMCs destined for TCR sequencing were cryopreserved in liquid nitrogen and later thawed in a 37 °C water bath. The sorted or isolated CD4+, CD8+ and CD8+ TEMRA cells reached a purity of at least 90%.

Recombination connected TRBV30 to TRBJ2-5, and TRBD2 aligns with 8 junction nucleotides. The sequencing sample was made of CD4+ T cells from PBMCs. The origin of this receptor is a human donor in good health. The CDR3 here reads CAWSLGGGQETQYF. The nucleotide sequence is given as TGTGCCTGGAGTCTCGGGGGGGGCCAAGAGACCCAGTACTTC.